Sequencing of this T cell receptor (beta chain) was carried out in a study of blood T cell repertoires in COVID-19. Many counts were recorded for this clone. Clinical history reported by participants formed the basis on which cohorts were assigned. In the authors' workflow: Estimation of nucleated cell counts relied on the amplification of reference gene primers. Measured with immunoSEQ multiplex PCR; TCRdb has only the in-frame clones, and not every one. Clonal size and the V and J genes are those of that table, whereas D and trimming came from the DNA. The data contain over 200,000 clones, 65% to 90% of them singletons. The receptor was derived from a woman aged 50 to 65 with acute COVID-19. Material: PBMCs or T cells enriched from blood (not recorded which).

CDR3 sequence: CASSLGLDRGKETQYF. For the CDR3, the DNA is TGTGCCAGCAGCTTAGGCCTGGACAGGGGGAAAGAGACCCAGTACTTC. The chain employs TRBV7-2 and TRBJ2-5; 10 bases line up with TRBD1. Trimming at V came to 1 base and at J to 3 bases, leaving 5 bases not matched to a gene. The CDR3 runs to 16 residues. The germline V gene encodes CDR1 SGHTA and CDR2 FQGNSA.